This T cell receptor beta chain was recovered during a study of blood T cell repertoires in COVID-19. Study overall: Italy, Spain and the United States were the sources of the convalescent and acute COVID-19 samples. The analysed material was cDNA or gDNA that came from T cells, B-cell-depleted T cells, or PBMCs.

How the authors handled the data: Cell counts per sample came from amplifying reference gene primers. Libraries were prepared by immunoSEQ multiplex PCR; TCRdb keeps only in-frame clonotypes and omits some of them. The V and J calls and the clone size are those of that table, but D and trimming were determined from the DNA. This table has under 110,000 clones, over 55% appearing once. Germline V gene data show CDR1 as KGHDR and CDR2 as SFDVKD. The V and J ends lost 7 bases and 2 bases, in that order; junction bases with no gene match: 7. The length of the CDR3 is 15 residues. This chain connects TRBV24-1 to TRBJ1-2, with 9 bases aligning to TRBD1. This receptor was identified in a human donor with acute or convalescent COVID-19. The donor label of this sample is uncertain. The sequenced sample consisted of peripheral blood. The CDR3 loop is CATSDRGAGNYGYTF. In DNA, the CDR3 is TGTGCCACCAGCGACAGGGGGGCAGGGAACTATGGCTACACCTTC.